The source of this TCR beta chain is a study of early T cells in non-severe SARS-CoV-2 infection. Study summary: Unpaired chains resulted from sequencing bulk RNA of unsorted whole blood. Study-wide points: Database matching using VDJdb favored anti-spike CD8 responses, with private and CD4 specificities left missing.

Separate cDNA molecules each had unique molecular identifiers attached to them. Via MiXCR, TCRdb re-called the 5' RACE reads, giving one row per CDR3 protein. Here the sample spans over 30,000 distinct CDR3 sequences, approximately 7.2% being singletons. This clonotype showed up many times. Its antigen is not identified. V was clipped by 5 bases and J by 5 bases; unmatched bases: 11. The germline V gene encodes CDR1 SGHAT and CDR2 FQNNGV. CDR3 length: 15 amino acids. V and J are TRBV11-2 and TRBJ2-5; 7 bases map to TRBD2. Sequencing used whole blood, obtained at baseline. The clonotype originates from an adult who was a healthcare worker with PCR-confirmed SARS-CoV-2 infection or an uninfected control (not recorded which). CDR3: CASSRGGRLEETQYF. The CDR3 DNA reads as TGTGCCAGCAGCCGCGGGGGAAGATTGGAGGAGACCCAGTACTTC.